This T cell receptor (beta chain) came from a study of blood T cell repertoires in COVID-19. About the study: Sites across the United States, Italy and Spain contributed samples from acute and convalescent COVID-19.

Participant ages covered roughly 18 to 89 years across 20 to 30 US areas. Cohort placement rested on clinical history that participants reported themselves. Libraries were prepared by immunoSEQ multiplex PCR; TCRdb keeps only in-frame clonotypes and omits some of them. The sample has fewer than 400,000 clones, 70% to 90% seen once. The CDR3 consists of 15 residues. Trimming shortened V by 1 base and J by 4 bases, and 13 bases separated the two germline ends. Germline V CDR1 and CDR2: LGHNA, YNFKEQ. This clonotype was sampled from a man under 40 who had recovered from COVID-19. This sequence joins TRBV4-2 and TRBJ1-2, with D tentatively TRBD1 (5 bases). Sequencing was carried out using PBMCs or T cells enriched from blood (not recorded which). The CDR3 coding sequence is TGTGCCAGCAGCCAAGGCATACAGGTCACCTATGGCTACACCTTC. Amino acids: CASSQGIQVTYGYTF.